The T cell receptor (beta chain) under discussion was sequenced for a study of T cell responses to AZD1222 COVID-19 vaccine. Study-level results: There were repertoire samples only from the period after the peak T cell response.

This clone appeared a single time. Antigen unknown. Using immunoSEQ multiplex PCR, the repertoire was profiled, and TCRdb retains in-frame clones only, with some absent. The profile covers about 190,000 clones, with about nine tenths appearing a single time and more than 0.75% taken by the ten largest. Trimming cost V 7 bases and J 2 bases, with 16 bases left between them. This CDR3 comprises 15 residues. Germline V gene data show CDR1 as SGHNT and CDR2 as YYREEE (reference sequence). The input for sequencing was peripheral blood, taken on day 0 of AZD1222 vaccination. The clonotype comes from an adult in good health. V usage is TRBV5-4 and J usage is TRBJ1-3; D gene unclear. CDR3 bases: TGTGCCAGCTCCCTAGGTGGAGGGACTGGAAACACCATATATTTT. Protein product: CASSLGGGTGNTIYF.